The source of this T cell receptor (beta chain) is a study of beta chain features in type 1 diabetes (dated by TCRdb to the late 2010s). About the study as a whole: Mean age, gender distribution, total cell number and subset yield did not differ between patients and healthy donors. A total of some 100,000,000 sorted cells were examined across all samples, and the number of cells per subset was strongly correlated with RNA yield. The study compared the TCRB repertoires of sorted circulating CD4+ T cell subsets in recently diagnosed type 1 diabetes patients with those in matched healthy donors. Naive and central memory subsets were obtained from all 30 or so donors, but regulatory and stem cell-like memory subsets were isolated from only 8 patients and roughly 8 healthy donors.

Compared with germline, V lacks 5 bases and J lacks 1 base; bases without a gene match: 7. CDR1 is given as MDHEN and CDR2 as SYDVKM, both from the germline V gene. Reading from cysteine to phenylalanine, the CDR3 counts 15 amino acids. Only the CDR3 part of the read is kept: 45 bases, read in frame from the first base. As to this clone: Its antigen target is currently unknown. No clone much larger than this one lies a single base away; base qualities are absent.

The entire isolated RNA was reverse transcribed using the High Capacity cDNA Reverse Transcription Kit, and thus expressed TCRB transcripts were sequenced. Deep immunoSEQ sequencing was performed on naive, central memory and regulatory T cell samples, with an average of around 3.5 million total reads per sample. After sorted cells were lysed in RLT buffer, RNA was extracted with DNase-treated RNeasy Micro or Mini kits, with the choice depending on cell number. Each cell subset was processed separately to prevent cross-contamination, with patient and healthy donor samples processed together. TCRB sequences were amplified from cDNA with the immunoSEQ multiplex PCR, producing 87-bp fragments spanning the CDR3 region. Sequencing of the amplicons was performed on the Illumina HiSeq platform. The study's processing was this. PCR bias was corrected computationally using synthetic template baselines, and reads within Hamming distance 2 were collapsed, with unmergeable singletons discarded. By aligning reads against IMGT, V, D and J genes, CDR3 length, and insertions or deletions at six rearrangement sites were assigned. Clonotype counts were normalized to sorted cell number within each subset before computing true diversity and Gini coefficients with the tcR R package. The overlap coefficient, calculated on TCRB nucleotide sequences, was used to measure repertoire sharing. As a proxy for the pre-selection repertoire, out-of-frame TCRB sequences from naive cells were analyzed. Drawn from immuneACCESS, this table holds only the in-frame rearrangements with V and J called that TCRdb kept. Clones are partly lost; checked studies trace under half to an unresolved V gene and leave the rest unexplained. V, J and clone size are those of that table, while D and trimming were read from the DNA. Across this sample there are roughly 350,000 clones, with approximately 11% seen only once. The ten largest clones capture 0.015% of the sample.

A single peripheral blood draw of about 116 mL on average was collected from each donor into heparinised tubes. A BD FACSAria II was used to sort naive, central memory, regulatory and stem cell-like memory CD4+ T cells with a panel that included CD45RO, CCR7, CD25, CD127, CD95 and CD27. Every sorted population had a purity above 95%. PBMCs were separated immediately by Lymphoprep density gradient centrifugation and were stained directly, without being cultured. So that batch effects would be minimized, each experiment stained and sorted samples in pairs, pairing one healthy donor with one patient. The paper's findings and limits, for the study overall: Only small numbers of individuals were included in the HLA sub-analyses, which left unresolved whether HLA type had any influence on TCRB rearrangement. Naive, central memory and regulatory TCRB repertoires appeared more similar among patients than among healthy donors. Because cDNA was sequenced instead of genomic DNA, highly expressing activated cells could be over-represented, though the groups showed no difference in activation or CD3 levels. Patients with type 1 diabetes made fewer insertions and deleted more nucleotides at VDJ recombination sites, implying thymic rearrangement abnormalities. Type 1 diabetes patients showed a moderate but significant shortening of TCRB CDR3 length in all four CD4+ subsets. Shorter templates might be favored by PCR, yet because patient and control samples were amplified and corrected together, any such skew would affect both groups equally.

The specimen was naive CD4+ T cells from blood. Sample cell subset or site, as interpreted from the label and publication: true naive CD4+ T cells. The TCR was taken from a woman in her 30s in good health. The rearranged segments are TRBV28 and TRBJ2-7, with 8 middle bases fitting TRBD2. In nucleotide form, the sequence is TGTGCCAGCAGTCCCCTGGCGGGAGGATCCTACGAGCAGTACTTC. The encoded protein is CASSPLAGGSYEQYF. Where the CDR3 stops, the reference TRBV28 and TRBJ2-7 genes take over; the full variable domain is DVKVTQSSRYLVKRTGEKVFLECVQDMDHENMFWYRQDPGLGLRLIYFSYDVKMKEKGDIPEGYSVSREKKERFSLILESASTNQTSMYLCASSPLAGGSYEQYFGPGTRLTVT.